This T cell receptor beta chain was observed in a study of blood T cell repertoires in COVID-19. Study at large: There were acute and convalescent COVID-19 samples, and they came from the United States, Italy and Spain. The analysed material was cDNA or gDNA that came from T cells, B-cell-depleted T cells, or PBMCs.

In the authors' workflow: Cell counts per sample came from amplifying reference gene primers. Sequenced by immunoSEQ multiplex PCR; TCRdb stores in-frame clones only, minus some. The D gene and trimming were derived from the DNA, and the V and J assignments and clone size from that table. Among around 60,000 clones listed, 70% to 90% were seen once. V was pared by 7 bases and J by 1 base, with 10 bases between. CDR3 size: 13 residues. CDR1 and CDR2 from the germline V gene are SNHLY and FYNNEI. This clone showed up just a few times. The gene calls are TRBV2 and TRBJ1-1; perhaps TRBD1 as D (6 bases). The receptor was isolated from a man between 65 and 85 years old with acute or convalescent COVID-19. The sequencing input was peripheral blood. The CDR3 bases are TGTGCCAGCACCTTGGACAGGAACACTGAAGCTTTCTTT. Encoded protein: CASTLDRNTEAFF.